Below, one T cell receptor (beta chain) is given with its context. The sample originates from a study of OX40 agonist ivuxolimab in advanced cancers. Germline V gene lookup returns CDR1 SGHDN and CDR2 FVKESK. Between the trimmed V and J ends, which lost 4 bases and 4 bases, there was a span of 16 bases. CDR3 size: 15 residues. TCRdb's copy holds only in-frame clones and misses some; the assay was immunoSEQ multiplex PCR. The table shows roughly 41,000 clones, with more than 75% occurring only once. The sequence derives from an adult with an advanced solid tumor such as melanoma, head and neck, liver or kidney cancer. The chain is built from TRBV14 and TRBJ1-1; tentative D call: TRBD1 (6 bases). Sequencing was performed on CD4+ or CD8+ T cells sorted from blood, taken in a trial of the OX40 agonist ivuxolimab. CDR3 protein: CASSRGGALGTEAFF. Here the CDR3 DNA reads TGTGCCAGCAGCCGAGGGGGGGCCTTGGGCACTGAAGCTTTCTTT.